Listed below are T cell receptor beta chains from one sample, sequenced in a study of T cell responses to AZD1222 COVID-19 vaccine. Measured with immunoSEQ multiplex PCR; TCRdb has only the in-frame clones, and not every one. The data show roughly 130,000 clones, roughly 90% seen once. The sample was peripheral blood, taken on day 0 of AZD1222 vaccination. The receptors were gathered from an adult in good health. Both conserved end residues are part of each CDR3. The D gene is left open where the match is weak. Clone size is not always given. Where it is, it says once, few, many or a class for expanded clones.

CDR3 length: 16; V gene: TRBV5-1; clone size: -; J gene: TRBJ1-2; D gene: -; CDR3 DNA: TGCGCCAGCAGCTTGGACCAGGGGTTTGCTAACTATGGCTACACCTTC; CDR3 protein: CASSLDQGFANYGYTF
CDR3 length: 15; V gene: TRBV7-2; clone size: -; J gene: TRBJ2-7; D gene: TRBD2; CDR3 DNA: TGTGCCAGCACCAAACCCCTAGCGGGGGTCTACGAGCAGTACTTC; CDR3 protein: CASTKPLAGVYEQYF
CDR3 length: 15; V gene: TRBV2; clone size: -; J gene: TRBJ1-6; D gene: TRBD1; CDR3 DNA: TGTGCCAGCAGTTCACAGGGGGCGAGGAATTCACCCCTCCACTTT; CDR3 protein: CASSSQGARNSPLHF
CDR3 length: 14; V gene: TRBV5-1; clone size: few; J gene: TRBJ2-7; D gene: TRBD2; CDR3 DNA: TGCGCCAGCCGAGCCCTAGCGGGGGAAGACGAGCAGTACTTC; CDR3 protein: CASRALAGEDEQYF
CDR3 length: 18; V gene: TRBV28; clone size: -; J gene: TRBJ2-7; D gene: TRBD2; CDR3 DNA: TGTGCCAGCAGTTTTCCGGGACTAGCGGGGGACCTCTCCTACGAGCAGTACTTC; CDR3 protein: CASSFPGLAGDLSYEQYF
CDR3 length: 16; V gene: TRBV28; clone size: -; J gene: TRBJ2-7; D gene: -; CDR3 DNA: TGTGCCAGCACCGGACCTACTCAATACGGCGGGTACGAGCAGTACTTC; CDR3 protein: CASTGPTQYGGYEQYF
CDR3 length: 15; V gene: TRBV28; clone size: -; J gene: TRBJ1-1; D gene: -; CDR3 DNA: TGTGCCAGCAGTTTTGGAGGGGCGGGGGACACTGAAGCTTTCTTT; CDR3 protein: CASSFGGAGDTEAFF
CDR3 length: 14; V gene: TRBV5-1; clone size: -; J gene: TRBJ2-7; D gene: -; CDR3 DNA: TGCGCCAGCAGCCCGGAGGCGACCTCCTACGAGCAGTACTTC; CDR3 protein: CASSPEATSYEQYF
CDR3 length: 13; V gene: TRBV24-1; clone size: once; J gene: TRBJ2-3; D gene: -; CDR3 DNA: TGTGCCACCAGTGATGGGGGCACAGATACGCAGTATTTT; CDR3 protein: CATSDGGTDTQYF
CDR3 length: 16; V gene: TRBV7-9; clone size: once; J gene: TRBJ2-7; D gene: TRBD2; CDR3 DNA: TGTGCCAGCAGCTTGGTAGCGGGGGCTCCTCCCTACGAGCAGTACTTC; CDR3 protein: CASSLVAGAPPYEQYF
CDR3 length: 14; V gene: TRBV18; clone size: -; J gene: TRBJ2-2; D gene: -; CDR3 DNA: TGTGCCAGCTCTCTCAAGAATGGCGCGGGGGAGCTGTTTTTT; CDR3 protein: CASSLKNGAGELFF
CDR3 length: 16; V gene: TRBV19; clone size: -; J gene: TRBJ2-2; D gene: TRBD2; CDR3 DNA: TGTGCCAGTAGTATGGGAGGGGCAGCGAACACCGGGGAGCTGTTTTTT; CDR3 protein: CASSMGGAANTGELFF
CDR3 length: 13; V gene: TRBV19; clone size: -; J gene: TRBJ1-2; D gene: -; CDR3 DNA: TGTGCCAGTAGTATGGGAGGGGCGAGTGGCTACACCTTC; CDR3 protein: CASSMGGASGYTF
CDR3 length: 13; V gene: TRBV15; clone size: -; J gene: TRBJ2-3; D gene: -; CDR3 DNA: TGTGCCACCAGCAGAGTCGGTCAACGGGGGCAGTATTTT; CDR3 protein: CATSRVGQRGQYF
CDR3 length: 15; V gene: TRBV2; clone size: -; J gene: TRBJ2-3; D gene: -; CDR3 DNA: TGTGCCAGCATTCGACCTTTACAGGGGAGGGATACGCAGTATTTT; CDR3 protein: CASIRPLQGRDTQYF
CDR3 length: 12; V gene: TRBV5-1; clone size: -; J gene: TRBJ2-3; D gene: -; CDR3 DNA: TGCGCCAGCAGCTTGGCCTTTGATACGCAGTATTTT; CDR3 protein: CASSLAFDTQYF
CDR3 length: 13; V gene: TRBV7-2; clone size: -; J gene: TRBJ1-4; D gene: -; CDR3 DNA: TGTGCCAGCAGCTTAGGAACTAATGAAAAACTGTTTTTT; CDR3 protein: CASSLGTNEKLFF
CDR3 length: 16; V gene: TRBV5-5; clone size: -; J gene: TRBJ1-2; D gene: -; CDR3 DNA: TGTGCCAGCAGCTTGGAGGCGGGACACTACGGAGGAGGCTACACCTTC; CDR3 protein: CASSLEAGHYGGGYTF
CDR3 length: 16; V gene: TRBV3-1/TRBV3-2; clone size: -; J gene: TRBJ1-5; D gene: -; CDR3 DNA: TGTGCCAGCAGCCAAGATCCCCCGAGGACGGATCAGCCCCAGCATTTT; CDR3 protein: CASSQDPPRTDQPQHF
CDR3 length: 12; V gene: TRBV28; clone size: -; J gene: TRBJ1-4; D gene: -; CDR3 DNA: TGTGCCAGCAGTCCGTCCCGGCCGAAACTGTTTTTT; CDR3 protein: CASSPSRPKLFF
CDR3 length: 11; V gene: TRBV30; clone size: once; J gene: TRBJ1-1; D gene: -; CDR3 DNA: TGTGCCTGGAGTCGAGTCGCTGAAGCTTTCTTT; CDR3 protein: CAWSRVAEAFF
CDR3 length: 13; V gene: TRBV18; clone size: -; J gene: TRBJ1-1; D gene: -; CDR3 DNA: TGTGCCAGCTCACTTCAGGGTAAGACTGAAGCTTTCTTT; CDR3 protein: CASSLQGKTEAFF
CDR3 length: 17; V gene: TRBV3-1/TRBV3-2; clone size: few; J gene: TRBJ1-2; D gene: TRBD1; CDR3 DNA: TGTGCCAGCAGCCAAGTATTGAGTACGGACAGGGGATATGGCTACACCTTC; CDR3 protein: CASSQVLSTDRGYGYTF
CDR3 length: 14; V gene: TRBV7-5; clone size: -; J gene: TRBJ2-3; D gene: -; CDR3 DNA: -; CDR3 protein: CVRSFAGGSDTQYF
CDR3 length: 18; V gene: TRBV7-9; clone size: -; J gene: TRBJ2-7; D gene: -; CDR3 DNA: TGTGCCAGCAGCCGACTCTCACTGACAGGGAGGAGGATTTACGAGCAGTACTTC; CDR3 protein: CASSRLSLTGRRIYEQYF
CDR3 length: 13; V gene: TRBV30; clone size: -; J gene: TRBJ1-5; D gene: -; CDR3 DNA: TGTGCCTGGAGTGTACGTAGCAATCAGCCCCAGCATTTT; CDR3 protein: CAWSVRSNQPQHF
CDR3 length: 13; V gene: TRBV2; clone size: -; J gene: TRBJ1-5; D gene: -; CDR3 DNA: TGTGCCAGCAACTGGTGGAGCAATCAGCCCCAGCATTTT; CDR3 protein: CASNWWSNQPQHF
CDR3 length: 13; V gene: TRBV19; clone size: -; J gene: TRBJ1-3; D gene: -; CDR3 DNA: TGTGCCAGTAGTTCAACCTCTGGAAACACCATATATTTT; CDR3 protein: CASSSTSGNTIYF